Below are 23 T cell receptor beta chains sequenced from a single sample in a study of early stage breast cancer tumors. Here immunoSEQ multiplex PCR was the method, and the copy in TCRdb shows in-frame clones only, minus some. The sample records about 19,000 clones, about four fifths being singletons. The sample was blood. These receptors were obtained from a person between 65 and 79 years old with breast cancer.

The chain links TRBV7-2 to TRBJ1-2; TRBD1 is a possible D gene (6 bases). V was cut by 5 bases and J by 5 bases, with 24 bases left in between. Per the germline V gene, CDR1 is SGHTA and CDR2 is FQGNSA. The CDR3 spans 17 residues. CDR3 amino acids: CASSPSPGTSERYGYTF. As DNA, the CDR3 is TGTGCCAGCAGCCCTTCTCCCGGGACATCGGAGCGGTATGGCTACACCTTC. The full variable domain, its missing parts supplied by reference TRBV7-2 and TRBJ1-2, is GAGVSQSPSNKVTEKGKDVELRCDPISGHTALYWYRQSLGQGLEFLIYFQGNSAPDKSGLPSDRFSAERTGGSVSTLTIQRTQQEDSAVYLCASSPSPGTSERYGYTFGSGTRLTVV.

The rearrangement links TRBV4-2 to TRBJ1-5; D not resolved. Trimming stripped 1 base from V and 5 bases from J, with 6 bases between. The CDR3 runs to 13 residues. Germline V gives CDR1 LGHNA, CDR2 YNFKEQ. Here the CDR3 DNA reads TGTGCCAGCAGCCAAGGTCGGGATCAGCCCCAGCATTTT. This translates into CASSQGRDQPQHF.

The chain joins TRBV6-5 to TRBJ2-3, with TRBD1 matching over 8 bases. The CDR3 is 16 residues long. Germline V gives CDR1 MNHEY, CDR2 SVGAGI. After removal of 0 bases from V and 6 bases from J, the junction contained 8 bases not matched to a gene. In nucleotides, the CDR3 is TGTGCCAGCAGTTACTCGACAGGGGCCGTGTCGGATACGCAGTATTTT. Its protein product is CASSYSTGAVSDTQYF.

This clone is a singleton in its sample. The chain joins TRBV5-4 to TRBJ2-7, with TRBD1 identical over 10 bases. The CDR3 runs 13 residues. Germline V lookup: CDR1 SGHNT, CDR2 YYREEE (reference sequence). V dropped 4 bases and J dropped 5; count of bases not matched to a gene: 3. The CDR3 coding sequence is TGTGCCAGCAGCGGGACAGGGGCCCACGAGCAGTACTTC. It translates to CASSGTGAHEQYF.

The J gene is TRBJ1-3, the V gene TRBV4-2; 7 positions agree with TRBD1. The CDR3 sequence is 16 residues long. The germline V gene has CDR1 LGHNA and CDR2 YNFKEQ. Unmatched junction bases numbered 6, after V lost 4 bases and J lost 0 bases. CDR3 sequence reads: CASSPTDRNSGNTIYF. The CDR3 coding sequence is TGTGCCAGCAGCCCGACGGACAGGAACTCTGGAAACACCATATATTTT.

CDR3 nucleotides: TGTGCCAGCAGCTCAATCGGACTAGCCGAGCAGTACTTC. Residues: CASSSIGLAEQYF. This sequence joins TRBV7-2 and TRBJ2-7; TRBD2 matches 8 bases. Germline V gene data show CDR1 as SGHTA and CDR2 as FQGNSA. The CDR3 consists of 13 residues. V gave up 4 bases and J gave up 6 bases; unmatched junction bases: 5.

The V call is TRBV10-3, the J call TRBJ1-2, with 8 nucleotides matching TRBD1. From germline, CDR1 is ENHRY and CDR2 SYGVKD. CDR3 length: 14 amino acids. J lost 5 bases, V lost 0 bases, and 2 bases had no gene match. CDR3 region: CAISESQGAYGYTF. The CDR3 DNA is TGTGCCATCAGTGAGTCCCAGGGGGCGTATGGCTACACCTTC.

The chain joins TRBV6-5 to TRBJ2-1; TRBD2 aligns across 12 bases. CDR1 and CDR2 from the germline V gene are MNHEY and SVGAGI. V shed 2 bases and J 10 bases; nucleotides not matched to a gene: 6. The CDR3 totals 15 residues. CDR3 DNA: TGTGCCAGCAGTTACGTGACTAGCGGGGGTGACGAGCAGTTCTTC. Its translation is CASSYVTSGGDEQFF.

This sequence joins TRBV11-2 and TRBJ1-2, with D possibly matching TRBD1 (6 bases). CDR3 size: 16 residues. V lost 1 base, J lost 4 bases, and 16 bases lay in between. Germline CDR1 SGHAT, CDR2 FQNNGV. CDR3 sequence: CASSLALGGAAYGYTF. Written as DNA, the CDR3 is TGTGCCAGCAGCTTAGCCTTAGGGGGGGCCGCCTATGGCTACACCTTC. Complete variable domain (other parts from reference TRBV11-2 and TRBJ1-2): EAGVAQSPRYKIIEKRQSVAFWCNPISGHATLYWYQQILGQGPKLLIQFQNNGVVDDSQLPKDRFSAERLKGVDSTLKIQPAKLEDSAVYLCASSLALGGAAYGYTFGSGTRLTVV.

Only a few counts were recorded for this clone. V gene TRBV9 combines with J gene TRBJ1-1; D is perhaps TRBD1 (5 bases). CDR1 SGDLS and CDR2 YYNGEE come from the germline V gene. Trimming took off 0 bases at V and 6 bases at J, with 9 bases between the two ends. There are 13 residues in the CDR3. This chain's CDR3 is CASSVVGGSEAFF. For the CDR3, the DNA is TGTGCCAGCAGCGTAGTGGGGGGGTCTGAAGCTTTCTTT.

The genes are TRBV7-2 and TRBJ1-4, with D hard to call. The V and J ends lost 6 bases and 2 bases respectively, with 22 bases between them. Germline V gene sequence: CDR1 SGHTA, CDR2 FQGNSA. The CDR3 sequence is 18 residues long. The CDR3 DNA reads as TGTGCCAGCAGTCGATACGGGATGGGAGGCTCGACTAATGAAAAACTGTTTTTT. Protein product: CASSRYGMGGSTNEKLFF.

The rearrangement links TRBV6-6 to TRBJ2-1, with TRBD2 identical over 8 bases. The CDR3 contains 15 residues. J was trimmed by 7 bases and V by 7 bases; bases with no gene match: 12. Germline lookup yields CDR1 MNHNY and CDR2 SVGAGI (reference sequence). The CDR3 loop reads CASNPSTSGRNEQFF. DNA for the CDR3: TGTGCCAGCAACCCCTCCACTAGCGGTAGGAATGAGCAGTTCTTC.

This CDR3 is CASTPGGTYEQYF. CDR3 coding DNA: TGTGCCAGTACCCCAGGGGGAACCTACGAGCAGTACTTC. The chain is built from TRBV19 and TRBJ2-7, with TRBD1 identical over 7 bases. The CDR3 runs to 13 residues. The J segment lost 2 bases and the V segment lost 7 bases, leaving 5 bases of the junction unmatched. From germline, CDR1 is LNHDA and CDR2 SQIVND (reference sequence).

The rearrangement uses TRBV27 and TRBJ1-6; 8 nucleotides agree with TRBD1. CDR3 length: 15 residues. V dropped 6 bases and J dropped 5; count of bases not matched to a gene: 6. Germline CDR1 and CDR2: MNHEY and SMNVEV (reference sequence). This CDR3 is CASRRDRNHNSPLHF. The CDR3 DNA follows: TGTGCCAGCAGACGGGACAGGAACCATAATTCACCCCTCCACTTT.

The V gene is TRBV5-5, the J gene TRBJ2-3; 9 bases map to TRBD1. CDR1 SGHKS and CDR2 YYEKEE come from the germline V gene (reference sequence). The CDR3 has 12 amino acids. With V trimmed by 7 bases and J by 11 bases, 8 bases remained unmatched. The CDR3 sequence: CASLDRGWGQYF. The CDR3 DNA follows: TGTGCCAGCTTAGACAGGGGGTGGGGGCAGTATTTT. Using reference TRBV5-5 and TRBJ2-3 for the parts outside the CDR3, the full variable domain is DAGVTQSPTHLIKTRGQQVTLRCSPISGHKSVSWYQQVLGQGPQFIFQYYEKEERGRGNFPDRFSARQFPNYSSELNVNALLLGDSALYLCASLDRGWGQYFGPGTRLTVL.

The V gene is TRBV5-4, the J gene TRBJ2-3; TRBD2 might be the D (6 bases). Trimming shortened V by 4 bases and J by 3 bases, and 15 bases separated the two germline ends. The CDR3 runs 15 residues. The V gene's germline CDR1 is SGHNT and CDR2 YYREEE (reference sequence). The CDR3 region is CASSLLRGQTDTQYF. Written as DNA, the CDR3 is TGTGCCAGCAGCCTCTTGCGGGGTCAAACAGATACGCAGTATTTT.

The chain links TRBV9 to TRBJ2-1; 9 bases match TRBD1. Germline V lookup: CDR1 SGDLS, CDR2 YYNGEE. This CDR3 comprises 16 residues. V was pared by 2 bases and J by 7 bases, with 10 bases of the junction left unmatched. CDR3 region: CASSVGATGGRNEQFF. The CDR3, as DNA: TGTGCCAGCAGCGTCGGCGCGACAGGGGGGAGGAATGAGCAGTTCTTC.

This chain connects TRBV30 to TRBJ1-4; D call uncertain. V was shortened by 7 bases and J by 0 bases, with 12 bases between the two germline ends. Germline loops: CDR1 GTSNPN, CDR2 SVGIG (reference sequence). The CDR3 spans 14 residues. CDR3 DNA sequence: TGTGCCTCGGATCAGGATTCAACTAATGAAAAACTGTTTTTT. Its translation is CASDQDSTNEKLFF.

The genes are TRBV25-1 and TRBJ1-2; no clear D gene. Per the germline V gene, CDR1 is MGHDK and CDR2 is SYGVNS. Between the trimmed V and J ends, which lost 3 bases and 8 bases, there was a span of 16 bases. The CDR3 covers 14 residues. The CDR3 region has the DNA TGTGCCAGCAGTGATCTAGGCCTCCCCGGGGGCTACACCTTC. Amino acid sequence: CASSDLGLPGGYTF.

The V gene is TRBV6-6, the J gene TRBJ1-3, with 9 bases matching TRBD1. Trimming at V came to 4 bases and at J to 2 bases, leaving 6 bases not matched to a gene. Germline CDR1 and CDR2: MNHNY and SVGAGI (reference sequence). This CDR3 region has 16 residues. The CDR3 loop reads CASSSPGTGTGNTIYF. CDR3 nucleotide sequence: TGTGCCAGCAGTTCCCCCGGGACAGGGACTGGAAACACCATATATTTT.

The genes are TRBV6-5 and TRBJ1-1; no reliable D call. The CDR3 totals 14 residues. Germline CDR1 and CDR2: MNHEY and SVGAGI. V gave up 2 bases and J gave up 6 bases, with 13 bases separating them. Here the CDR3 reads CASSYMSPGPEAFF. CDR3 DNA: TGTGCCAGCAGTTACATGTCCCCAGGCCCTGAAGCTTTCTTT.

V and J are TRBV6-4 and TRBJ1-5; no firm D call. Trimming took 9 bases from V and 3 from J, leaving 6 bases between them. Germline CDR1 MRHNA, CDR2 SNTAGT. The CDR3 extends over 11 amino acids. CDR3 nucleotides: TGTGCCAGGAGCCCCAATCAGCCCCAGCATTTT. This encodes CARSPNQPQHF.

The DNA of the CDR3 is TGTGCCAGCAGGGTGGGGGGGGTACGGAATTCACCCCTCCACTTT. Protein sequence: CASRVGGVRNSPLHF. The genes are TRBV28 and TRBJ1-6; tentatively, D is TRBD1 (5 bases). Germline V CDR1 and CDR2: MDHEN, SYDVKM. V shed 6 bases and J shed 7 bases, with 16 bases lying between them. The CDR3 has 15 residues.